This note documents a single T cell receptor (beta chain) sequence. Its antigen is not identified. This entry comes from a study of PD-1 blockade in classical Hodgkin lymphoma. Overall study findings and caveats: It was among complete responders that baseline diversity resembled that of newly diagnosed patients. The CD4+ diversity rise by C4D1 was clearest in complete responders. Those patients who began receiving nivolumab less than 1 year after ASCT had lower diversity, and they were excluded.

Per germline, CDR1 SGHAT and CDR2 FQNNGV. J was trimmed by 6 bases and V by 5 bases; bases with no gene match: 2. The CDR3 spans 14 residues. The repertoire was sequenced with immunoSEQ multiplex PCR; TCRdb's copy has only in-frame clones and lacks some. The sample includes about 9,600 clones, about 94% of them seen just once. Brentuximab vedotin exposure varied among the patients, all of whom had relapsed after autologous stem cell transplantation. The chain carries TRBV11-2 and TRBJ2-1, with TRBD2 identical over 12 bases. The TCR comes from a human donor with classical Hodgkin lymphoma. The material sequenced was peripheral blood mononuclear cells (PBMCs), taken at baseline. The CDR3 DNA reads TGTGCCAGCAGCGGGGGACTAGCGGGCAATGAGCAGTTCTTC. Translated: CASSGGLAGNEQFF.